This T cell receptor (beta chain) was observed in a study of blood T cells in healthy people across ages. For the second PCR, which ran for roughly 6 to 11 cycles, a sample-barcoded 5' primer and a J-beta primer mix were used. Using its own MiXCR run on the 5' RACE reads, TCRdb lists one record per CDR3 protein. This repertoire shows about 1 million distinct CDR3 sequences, 35% to 55% found once; its top ten account for about 20%. This clonotype was observed a few times. The CDR3 runs 15 residues. Looked up from germline, CDR1 is MDHEN and CDR2 is SYDVKM. V was clipped by 0 bases and J by 2 bases; unmatched bases: 4.

The material sequenced was blood. This sequence originates from a woman in her sixties in good health. The rearrangement joins TRBV28 to TRBJ2-7; 7 bases agree with TRBD1. CDR3 residues: CASSLWGTETYEQYF. DNA of the CDR3: TGTGCCAGCAGTTTATGGGGGACAGAAACCTACGAGCAGTACTTC.